One and the same sample provided the 9 T cell receptor beta chains below, sequenced in a study of T cell responses to AZD1222 COVID-19 vaccine. Using immunoSEQ multiplex PCR, the repertoire was profiled, and TCRdb retains in-frame clones only, with some absent. The sample consists of over 110,000 clones, 80% to 90% of them appearing once. The input for sequencing was peripheral blood, taken on day 0 of AZD1222 vaccination. These TCRs come from an adult in good health.

J is TRBJ1-2 and V is TRBV18, with unresolved D. The germline V gene has CDR1 KGHSH and CDR2 LQKENI. Trimming left V 1 base short and J 3 bases short, with 6 bases between. This CDR3 has 13 amino acids. CDR3 sequence (DNA): TGTGCCAGCTCACCACGGGAGGACTATGGCTACACCTTC. Translated: CASSPREDYGYTF.

CDR3 DNA: TGCGCCAGCAGCACCGGAGGTACAGCAACTAATGAAAAACTGTTTTTT. Residues: CASSTGGTATNEKLFF. V usage is TRBV5-1 and J usage is TRBJ1-4; D not resolved. Germline CDR1 and CDR2: SGHRS and YFSETQ. V was cut by 4 bases and J by 0 bases, with 13 bases left in between. CDR3 size: 16 residues.

The J gene is TRBJ2-5, the V gene TRBV27; possible D gene TRBD1, 6 bases. The CDR3 covers 14 residues. Trimming stripped 3 bases from V and 5 bases from J, with 13 bases between. Germline V CDR1 and CDR2: MNHEY, SMNVEV (reference sequence). Here the CDR3 reads CASSFHKRGETQYF. Here the CDR3 DNA reads TGTGCCAGCAGTTTCCATAAAAGGGGGGAGACCCAGTACTTC.

This clone showed up just once. The chain combines TRBV6-5 with TRBJ2-1, with 7 nucleotides matching TRBD2. Germline V gene sequence: CDR1 MNHEY, CDR2 SVGAGI. Trimming removed 7 bases from V and 9 bases from J; junction bases left unmatched: 9. This CDR3 contains 13 residues. CDR3 protein: CASTRTSRGEQFF. CDR3 in DNA: TGTGCCAGCACCCGGACTAGTAGAGGTGAGCAGTTCTTC.

This chain connects TRBV19 to TRBJ2-2, with 8 bases aligning to TRBD2. CDR1 and CDR2 from the germline V gene are LNHDA and SQIVND (reference sequence). This CDR3 has 14 residues. V trimming: 8 bases; J trimming: 2 bases; junction bases outside the gene matches: 4. The DNA of the CDR3 is TGTGCCAGTCGGACTAGCAGAAACACCGGGGAGCTGTTTTTT. Its translation is CASRTSRNTGELFF.

The chain combines TRBV24-1 with TRBJ2-2, with D perhaps matching TRBD2 (6 bases). The CDR3 sequence is 15 residues long. Per germline, CDR1 KGHDR and CDR2 SFDVKD. The V end was cut by 3 bases, the J end by 4 bases, with 11 bases between. The CDR3 sequence: CATSDVGAGTGELFF. The DNA of the CDR3 is TGTGCCACCAGTGATGTGGGAGCGGGCACCGGGGAGCTGTTTTTT.

This chain uses TRBV15 with TRBJ2-5, with D possibly TRBD2 on 6 matching bases. V was cut by 3 bases and J by 7 bases, with 18 bases left in between. The germline V gene has CDR1 LNHNV and CDR2 YYDKDF (reference sequence). The CDR3 totals 15 residues. The CDR3 bases are TGTGCCACCAGCAGCCCCGGGGGTAGCGTTATGACCCAGTACTTC. Its translation: CATSSPGGSVMTQYF.

The chain is built from TRBV5-5 and TRBJ2-7, with unresolved D. V dropped 0 bases and J dropped 6 bases, with 10 bases sitting between them. The germline CDR1 and CDR2 sequences are SGHKS and YYEKEE (reference sequence). This CDR3 comprises 13 residues. The CDR3 DNA reads as TGTGCCAGCAGCTTGGAGCTCTTGGCCGAGCAGTACTTC. It codes for CASSLELLAEQYF.

The count of this clone is one. V is TRBV7-9 and J is TRBJ1-3, with a weak D call TRBD1 (6 bases). The CDR3 spans 14 residues. CDR1 and CDR2 from the germline V gene are SEHNR and FQNEAQ (reference sequence). V lost 2 bases to trimming and J lost 2 bases, with 7 bases between them. The CDR3 sequence is CASSLSGAGNTIYF. The CDR3 bases are TGTGCCAGCAGCTTATCAGGGGCTGGAAACACCATATATTTT.